Below, 27 T cell receptor beta chains from the same sample are listed, as sequenced in a study of cytomegalovirus exposure and HLA in healthy donors. Primers: 60 Vbeta forward and 13 Jbeta reverse. The data were produced by immunoSEQ multiplex PCR, yet TCRdb's version contains in-frame clones alone and is incomplete. The sample includes roughly 190,000 clones, about 12% of them seen just once. Sequencing input: PBMCs. The receptors here all came from a man aged 45-65 years in good health and CMV-seropositive.

The DNA of the CDR3 is TGTGCCTGGAGTCCTACAGCGGACCGGTTGAGCTATGGCTACACCTTC. It yields the protein CAWSPTADRLSYGYTF. The chain is built from TRBV30 and TRBJ1-2; D gene uncertain. Trimming cost V 2 bases and J 4 bases, with 20 bases left between them. Germline CDR1 GTSNPN, CDR2 SVGIG (reference sequence). The CDR3 is 16 residues long. Full variable domain (remainder filled in from reference TRBV30 and TRBJ1-2): SQTIHQWPATLVQPVGSPLSLECTVEGTSNPNLYWYRQAAGRGLQLLFYSVGIGQISSEVPQNLSASRPQDRQFILSSKKLLLSDSGFYLCAWSPTADRLSYGYTFGSGTRLTVV.

This chain links TRBV14 with TRBJ2-5; possible D gene TRBD1, 5 bases. The CDR3 contains 15 residues. Germline V gives CDR1 SGHDN, CDR2 FVKESK. V was pared by 1 base and J by 4 bases, with 13 bases between. The CDR3 here is CASSQAQGMGETQYF. For the CDR3, the DNA is TGTGCCAGCAGCCAAGCGCAGGGTATGGGAGAGACCCAGTACTTC.

This clone was detected only a few times. This rearrangement joins TRBV2 to TRBJ1-2, with 9 bases lining up with TRBD1. The V segment lost 6 bases and the J segment 5 bases; nucleotides outside the gene matches: 4. The CDR3 spans 13 residues. The germline V gene has CDR1 SNHLY and CDR2 FYNNEI. The chain's CDR3 is CASSVGQGYGYTF. The DNA for the CDR3 is TGTGCCAGCAGCGTTGGACAGGGGTATGGCTACACCTTC.

This clone appeared a few times. J is TRBJ1-1 and V is TRBV5-1; 9 positions agree with TRBD1. Germline trimming cut 0 bases from V and 5 bases from J; bases unmatched to any gene: 5. The CDR3 sequence is 15 residues long. Germline V gene data show CDR1 as SGHRS and CDR2 as YFSETQ. CDR3 DNA sequence: TGCGCCAGCAGCTTGGAGAGGACAGGGGTAACTGAAGCTTTCTTT. It translates to CASSLERTGVTEAFF. Complete variable domain (other parts from reference TRBV5-1 and TRBJ1-1): KAGVTQTPRYLIKTRGQQVTLSCSPISGHRSVSWYQQTPGQGLQFLFEYFSETQRNKGNFPGRFSGRQFSNSRSEMNVSTLELGDSALYLCASSLERTGVTEAFFGQGTRLTVV.

This clone was seen more than once but under ten times. The chain employs TRBV21-1 and TRBJ2-2; the D call TRBD2 from the table was never checked on the DNA. TRBV21-1 has pseudogene status. The CDR3 loop spans 17 amino acids. The DNA of the CDR3 is TGTGCCAGCAGCGCCCCCCGTGGACTACCGAACACCGGGGAGCTGTTTTTT. Encoded protein: CASSAPRGLPNTGELFF.

The chain joins TRBV10-3 to TRBJ1-6; 7 bases match TRBD1. The CDR3 length is 14 residues. CDR1 and CDR2 (germline): ENHRY, SYGVKD. V dropped 6 bases and J dropped 10; count of bases not matched to a gene: 9. The CDR3 nucleotides are TGTGCCATCAGACCACAGGGGTCGGGGTCACCCCTCCACTTT. This translates into CAIRPQGSGSPLHF.

This clone was seen more than once but under ten times. V gene TRBV9 combines with J gene TRBJ2-1; perhaps TRBD2 as D (5 bases). The CDR3 totals 16 residues. Germline CDR1 and CDR2: SGDLS and YYNGEE. V lost 4 bases to trimming and J lost 1 base, with 15 bases between them. The CDR3 spells CASSSDLRGSYNEQFF. As DNA, the CDR3 is TGTGCCAGCAGCAGCGACCTACGGGGTTCCTACAATGAGCAGTTCTTC.

This rearrangement joins TRBV7-9 to TRBJ2-1; 8 bases are a match to TRBD2. Trimming removed 5 bases from V and 7 bases from J; junction bases left unmatched: 7. The CDR3 totals 14 residues. CDR1 SEHNR and CDR2 FQNEAQ come from the germline V gene (reference sequence). The CDR3 sequence is CASSRGLAGNEQFF. As DNA, the CDR3 is TGTGCCAGCAGCCGCGGACTAGCTGGTAATGAGCAGTTCTTC.

This clone was found a few times. The CDR3 DNA reads as TGTGCCAGCAGCCCAGGACAATCGCCTGGCTACACCTTC. This gives the protein CASSPGQSPGYTF. This chain joins TRBV5-4 and TRBJ1-2, with D possibly matching TRBD1 (5 bases). V shed 4 bases and J shed 7 bases, with 14 bases lying between them. The CDR3 consists of 13 residues. Germline-derived CDR1 and CDR2 are SGHNT and YYREEE (reference sequence).

The chain combines TRBV7-9 with TRBJ1-3, with D unresolved. Trimming took off 4 bases at V and 4 bases at J, with 8 bases between the two ends. The CDR3 loop spans 13 amino acids. From germline, CDR1 is SEHNR and CDR2 FQNEAQ (reference sequence). The CDR3 DNA reads TGTGCCAGCAGCTCCCTCTTCGGAAACACCATATATTTT. Translating it yields CASSSLFGNTIYF.

The genes are TRBV2 and TRBJ1-4; D unresolved. Germline-derived CDR1 and CDR2 are SNHLY and FYNNEI. V lost 7 bases to trimming and J lost 6 bases, with 12 bases between them. The CDR3 runs to 13 residues. CDR3: CASTEGRHEKLFF. The CDR3 DNA reads as TGTGCCAGCACGGAGGGTCGGCATGAAAAACTGTTTTTT.

The rearrangement joins TRBV7-2 to TRBJ2-3; perhaps TRBD2 as D (6 bases). V dropped 5 bases and J dropped 11 bases, with 14 bases sitting between them. The CDR3 is 12 amino acids. CDR1 SGHTA and CDR2 FQGNSA come from the germline V gene. Here the CDR3 reads CASSVQDGGQYF. CDR3 bases: TGTGCCAGCAGCGTACAAGACGGGGGGCAGTATTTT.

This rearrangement joins TRBV6-5 to TRBJ2-3, with TRBD1 identical over 10 bases. The CDR3 spans 14 residues. The J segment lost 4 bases and the V segment lost 7 bases, leaving 5 bases of the junction unmatched. The V gene's germline CDR1 is MNHEY and CDR2 SVGAGI. CDR3 DNA sequence: TGTGCCAGCAAGGACAGGGGGAACGCAGATACGCAGTATTTT. The encoded protein is CASKDRGNADTQYF.

CDR3 residues: CASAPGGGRAYEQYV. CDR3 sequence (DNA): TGTGCTAGTGCCCCTGGAGGAGGCAGAGCCTACGAGCAGTACGTC. This rearrangement joins TRBV12-5 to TRBJ2-7, with TRBD2 as a possible D gene (5 bases). This CDR3 region has 15 residues. The V and J ends lost 7 bases and 2 bases respectively, with 18 bases between them. Germline assignment: CDR1 LGHNT and CDR2 FRNRAP.

A few counts support this clone. The chain joins TRBV7-9 to TRBJ1-1; the D gene is possibly TRBD1 (6 bases). Germline V gene lookup returns CDR1 SEHNR and CDR2 FQNEAQ (reference sequence). Deletions cut 8 bases from V and 0 bases from J, with 10 bases between. This CDR3 contains 13 residues. CDR3 in DNA: TGTGCCAGCCTGGGACAACTGAACACTGAAGCTTTCTTT. Amino acids: CASLGQLNTEAFF.

This chain connects TRBV5-4 to TRBJ1-5, with no clear D. CDR3 length equals 14 residues. Trimming removed 3 bases at V and 1 base at J, with 8 bases between. Germline CDR1 SGHNT, CDR2 YYREEE (reference sequence). CDR3 sequence: CASSSGGSNQPQHF. The CDR3 DNA sequence: TGTGCCAGCAGCTCAGGAGGAAGCAATCAGCCCCAGCATTTT.

The V and J genes are TRBV29-1 and TRBJ2-3, with D maybe TRBD2 (7 bases). The CDR3 is 13 residues long. Deletions cut 5 bases from V and 6 bases from J, with 15 bases between. Germline CDR1 and CDR2: SQVTM and ANQGSEA. CDR3 in amino acids: CSVRGGGNDTQYF. The CDR3 DNA is TGCAGCGTTCGAGGGGGGGGGAATGATACGCAGTATTTT.

The chain joins TRBV7-9 to TRBJ1-2, with a weak D call TRBD1 (5 bases). Trimming took 5 bases from V and 3 from J, leaving 16 bases between them. Germline V gene data show CDR1 as SEHNR and CDR2 as FQNEAQ (reference sequence). The CDR3 has 15 residues. The chain's CDR3 is CASSERGGLDYGYTF. In nucleotides, the CDR3 is TGTGCCAGCAGCGAACGGGGGGGGTTGGACTATGGCTACACCTTC.

A few counts support this clone. The chain couples TRBV15 to TRBJ2-5; 10 bases fit TRBD1. The CDR3 length is 16 residues. Germline-derived CDR1 and CDR2 are LNHNV and YYDKDF (reference sequence). V was pared by 1 base and J by 2 bases, with 4 bases of the junction left unmatched. DNA for the CDR3: TGTGCCACCAGCAGAGCGGACAGGGGGGTACAAGAGACCCAGTACTTC. Protein sequence: CATSRADRGVQETQYF.

The chain links TRBV27 to TRBJ2-1; D unresolved. Germline lookup yields CDR1 MNHEY and CDR2 SMNVEV (reference sequence). Between the trimmed V and J ends, which lost 2 bases and 5 bases, there was a span of 10 bases. The CDR3 is 14 amino acids. In DNA form, the CDR3 reads TGTGCCAGCAGTTTAACAGCCGCGAACAATGAGCAGTTCTTC. This encodes CASSLTAANNEQFF.

The rearrangement links TRBV6-5 to TRBJ1-2; 7 nucleotides agree with TRBD1. V lost 2 bases to trimming and J lost 10 bases; unmatched junction nucleotides: 7. The germline gives CDR1 MNHEY, CDR2 SVGAGI. This CDR3 region has 13 residues. The DNA for the CDR3 is TGTGCCAGCAGTTACGTCGGACAGGAGGTCTACACCTTC. Encoded protein: CASSYVGQEVYTF.

V usage is TRBV7-2 and J usage is TRBJ2-7, with D possibly being TRBD2 (6 bases). The CDR3 runs 14 residues. The V gene lost 3 bases and the J gene lost 2 bases, with 11 bases spanning the gap. CDR1 is SGHTA, CDR2 FQGNSA, per germline. The CDR3 protein is CASSFREYTYEQYF. CDR3 sequence (DNA): TGTGCCAGCAGCTTCCGGGAGTATACCTACGAGCAGTACTTC. The full variable domain, in which reference TRBV7-2 and TRBJ2-7 provide the parts outside the CDR3, is GAGVSQSPSNKVTEKGKDVELRCDPISGHTALYWYRQSLGQGLEFLIYFQGNSAPDKSGLPSDRFSAERTGGSVSTLTIQRTQQEDSAVYLCASSFREYTYEQYFGPGTRLTVT.

This clone was seen a few times. CDR3 sequence: CASSQEPGGLDYGYTF. The CDR3 DNA reads TGTGCCAGCAGCCAAGAGCCAGGGGGCTTGGACTATGGCTACACCTTC. V gene TRBV4-2 combines with J gene TRBJ1-2; 8 bases align to TRBD1. The CDR3 consists of 16 residues. CDR1 is LGHNA, CDR2 YNFKEQ, per germline. Germline trimming cut 0 bases from V and 3 bases from J; bases unmatched to any gene: 6.

There are a few counts of this clone. This sequence joins TRBV28 and TRBJ1-2; D unclear. V was cut by 6 bases and J by 4 bases, with 12 bases left in between. CDR1 and CDR2 (germline): MDHEN, SYDVKM. The CDR3 covers 13 residues. DNA of the CDR3: TGTGCCAGCAGGCCGGGCCTAGCCTATGGCTACACCTTC. This codes for CASRPGLAYGYTF.

The chain recombines TRBV9 with TRBJ1-6; a possible D gene is TRBD1 (6 bases). CDR3 size: 14 residues. Germline V gene data show CDR1 as SGDLS and CDR2 as YYNGEE. Trimming cost V 6 bases and J 9 bases, with 16 bases left between them. CDR3 amino acids: CASNPEGGSSPLHF. In DNA, the CDR3 is TGTGCCAGCAACCCCGAGGGGGGGTCTTCACCCCTCCACTTT. Full variable domain (rest looked up from reference TRBV9 and TRBJ1-6): DSGVTQTPKHLITATGQRVTLRCSPRSGDLSVYWYQQSLDQGLQFLIQYYNGEERAKGNILERFSAQQFPDLHSELNLSSLELGDSALYFCASNPEGGSSPLHFGNGTRLTVT.

This clone was counted a few times. This chain joins TRBV29-1 and TRBJ2-1, with TRBD1 matching 7 bases. Trimming took 7 bases from V and 2 from J; bases not matched to a gene: 8. The length of the CDR3 is 14 residues. Looked up from germline, CDR1 is SQVTM and CDR2 is ANQGSEA. The chain's CDR3 is CSGRGQATYNEQFF. DNA of the CDR3: TGCAGCGGCCGAGGACAGGCCACCTACAATGAGCAGTTCTTC.

This clone was counted a few times. The rearrangement uses TRBV19 and TRBJ2-5, with 9 bases that match TRBD1. Germline V gives CDR1 LNHDA, CDR2 SQIVND (reference sequence). CDR3 length: 16 residues. The junction had 10 bases not matched to a gene; V was cut back by 3 bases and J by 5 bases. The CDR3, as DNA: TGTGCCAGTAGTATGCCGATACAGGGGGCTCGGGAGACCCAGTACTTC. Protein sequence: CASSMPIQGARETQYF.